These 31 T cell receptor beta chains originate from one sample sequenced in a study of identifying expanded T cells in peripheral blood. The assay was immunoSEQ multiplex PCR, and TCRdb's table has in-frame clones only and misses some. The table records more than 45,000 clones, roughly nine tenths of them present only once. The sample taken for sequencing was blood. Receptor source: a person aged 18 to 75 in good health.

This clone occurred a few times. The chain has TRBV7-2 and TRBJ2-2; D remains ambiguous. CDR3 length: 14 residues. In germline, CDR1 is SGHTA, CDR2 FQGNSA. With 7 bases removed from V and 4 bases from J, the gap between germline ends came to 13 bases. This CDR3 reads CASTQSFSTGELFF. DNA of the CDR3: TGTGCCAGCACCCAGTCTTTTTCCACCGGGGAGCTGTTTTTT.

V and J are TRBV28 and TRBJ2-7, with D perhaps TRBD1 (5 bases). Germline lookup yields CDR1 MDHEN and CDR2 SYDVKM. Trimming shortened V by 5 bases and J by 3 bases, and 14 bases separated the two germline ends. The length of the CDR3 is 14 residues. CDR3 DNA sequence: TGTGCCAGCAGTAGGGGCGGACGCAGCTACGAGCAGTACTTC. This sequence encodes CASSRGGRSYEQYF.

In this sample, this clone turned up a few times. The V call is TRBV7-2, the J call TRBJ2-3; tentatively, D is TRBD1 or TRBD2 (5 bases each). This CDR3 has 17 amino acids. Trimming removed 5 bases from V and 2 bases from J, with 20 bases in between. Germline V CDR1 and CDR2: SGHTA, FQGNSA. The CDR3 sequence is CASSLIGPGRHTDTQYF. CDR3 DNA: TGTGCCAGCAGCCTCATCGGACCGGGACGTCACACAGATACGCAGTATTTT.

The chain employs TRBV2 and TRBJ2-5, with a weak D call TRBD2 (5 bases). Germline V gene data show CDR1 as SNHLY and CDR2 as FYNNEI. The V end was cut by 1 base, the J end by 5 bases, with 17 bases between. CDR3 length: 16 residues. The CDR3 loop reads CASSEGVQRIRETQYF. The CDR3 DNA sequence: TGTGCCAGCAGTGAAGGGGTTCAGCGGATAAGGGAGACCCAGTACTTC.

V gene TRBV4-1 combines with J gene TRBJ2-2; D unclear. With 4 bases removed from V and 5 bases from J, the gap between germline ends came to 5 bases. Germline lookup yields CDR1 MGHRA and CDR2 YSYEKL. The length of the CDR3 is 12 residues. This CDR3 is CASSRETGELFF. The CDR3 coding sequence is TGCGCCAGCAGCCGAGAAACCGGGGAGCTGTTTTTT.

V gene TRBV7-2 combines with J gene TRBJ1-6; weak D call: TRBD1 (6 bases). CDR3 length: 18 residues. Trimming took 6 bases from V and 3 from J, leaving 21 bases between them. Germline V CDR1 and CDR2: SGHTA, FQGNSA. CDR3 in DNA: TGTGCCAGCAGACAGGGAACGGTCGTCTCTAGCTATAATTCACCCCTCCACTTT. Its protein product is CASRQGTVVSSYNSPLHF.

The chain carries TRBV19 and TRBJ2-1, with 12 nucleotides matching TRBD2. Germline-derived CDR1 and CDR2 are LNHDA and SQIVND (reference sequence). The CDR3 spans 13 residues. V lost 6 bases to trimming and J lost 7 bases; unmatched junction nucleotides: 1. Here the CDR3 DNA reads TGTGCCAGTAGACTAGCGGGAGGTAATGAGCAGTTCTTC. Translated, it gives CASRLAGGNEQFF. Using reference TRBV19 and TRBJ2-1 for the parts outside the CDR3, the full variable domain is DGGITQSPKYLFRKEGQNVTLSCEQNLNHDAMYWYRQDPGQGLRLIYYSQIVNDFQKGDIAEGYSVSREKKESFPLTVTSAQKNPTAFYLCASRLAGGNEQFFGPGTRLTVL.

The sample holds one count of this clone. The chain employs TRBV30 and TRBJ2-5, with TRBD2 matching over 12 bases. The germline V gene encodes CDR1 GTSNPN and CDR2 SVGIG (reference sequence). The CDR3 contains 15 residues. Trimming cost V 3 bases and J 3 bases; bases outside gene matches: 5. The CDR3 DNA reads TGTGCCTGGAGAGATCTAGCGGGGGGGAAAGAGACCCAGTACTTC. It encodes CAWRDLAGGKETQYF.

The V gene is TRBV7-8, the J gene TRBJ2-3; 14 bases line up with TRBD2. Losses at the gene ends were 2 bases for V and 0 bases for J; bases not matched to a gene: 1. Germline CDR1 SGHVS, CDR2 FQNEAQ. CDR3 size: 17 residues. The CDR3 bases are TGTGCCAGCAGCTTACGACTAGCGGGAGGGAGCACAGATACGCAGTATTTT. Residues: CASSLRLAGGSTDTQYF. Variable domain in full (rest from reference TRBV7-8 and TRBJ2-3): GAGVSQSPRYKVAKRGQDVALRCDPISGHVSLFWYQQALGQGPEFLTYFQNEAQLDKSGLPSDRFFAERPEGSVSTLKIQRTQQEDSAVYLCASSLRLAGGSTDTQYFGPGTRLTVL.

V is TRBV11-2 and J is TRBJ2-1, with D possibly matching TRBD2 (6 bases). There are 14 residues in the CDR3. CDR1 is SGHAT and CDR2 is FQNNGV in the germline V gene. The V gene lost 3 bases and the J gene lost 6 bases, with 12 bases spanning the gap. The CDR3 DNA sequence: TGTGCCAGCAGCTTCGGACTATTTCTCAATGAGCAGTTCTTC. Translation gives CASSFGLFLNEQFF.

This chain joins TRBV6-5 and TRBJ1-3; 8 bases match TRBD1. The CDR3 has 15 residues. The germline CDR1 and CDR2 sequences are MNHEY and SVGAGI. V trimming: 8 bases; J trimming: 0 bases; junction bases outside the gene matches: 6. The DNA for the CDR3 is TGTGCCAGCTCCCCGACAGGGGCCTCTGGAAACACCATATATTTT. Protein sequence: CASSPTGASGNTIYF.

The rearrangement uses TRBV6-6 and TRBJ2-7; D is possibly TRBD1 (7 bases). CDR1 and CDR2 (germline): MNHNY, SVGAGI (reference sequence). The CDR3 is 15 amino acids. Trimming took 2 bases from V and 3 from J, leaving 14 bases between them. CDR3 DNA sequence: TGTGCCAGCAGTTACCCCGCGGGACAGAGCTACGAGCAGTACTTC. Translating it yields CASSYPAGQSYEQYF.

The CDR3 nucleotides are TGTGCCAGCACGGGACTAGCGGGGACTAACACCGGGGAGCTGTTTTTT. Translating it yields CASTGLAGTNTGELFF. The V and J genes are TRBV7-6 and TRBJ2-2, with TRBD2 matching over 13 bases. CDR1 and CDR2 from the germline V gene are SGHVS and FNYEAQ. J gave up 2 bases and V 7 bases, and 4 bases lay outside the gene matches. The CDR3 covers 16 residues.

This rearrangement joins TRBV6-5 to TRBJ1-5; no clear D. CDR1 is MNHEY and CDR2 is SVGAGI in the germline V gene. The CDR3 consists of 15 residues. V was shortened by 0 bases and J by 3 bases, with 9 bases between the two germline ends. The CDR3, as DNA: TGTGCCAGCAGTTACTCCGGCGGGGACAATCAGCCCCAGCATTTT. Its protein is CASSYSGGDNQPQHF.

The rearrangement uses TRBV19 and TRBJ2-7; D is unclear. Trimming cost V 3 bases and J 0 bases, with 15 bases left between them. Germline CDR1 is LNHDA and CDR2 is SQIVND (reference sequence). The CDR3 runs 16 residues. CDR3: CASSISGVGFSYEQYF. In DNA form, the CDR3 reads TGTGCCAGTAGTATTTCTGGGGTCGGCTTCTCCTACGAGCAGTACTTC.

This chain connects TRBV28 to TRBJ2-1; the match to TRBD2 covers 11 bases. The CDR3 length is 15 residues. Trimming at V came to 8 bases and at J to 4 bases, leaving 7 bases not matched to a gene. Germline-derived CDR1 and CDR2 are MDHEN and SYDVKM. The CDR3 here is CASAPLAGEYNEQFF. CDR3 DNA sequence: TGTGCCAGCGCCCCACTAGCGGGAGAATACAATGAGCAGTTCTTC.

The chain links TRBV7-2 to TRBJ2-1; 9 positions match TRBD1. The CDR3 is 14 amino acids. Trimming at V came to 2 bases and at J to 9 bases, leaving 5 bases not matched to a gene. Germline V gene sequence: CDR1 SGHTA, CDR2 FQGNSA. The CDR3 here is CASSLFRQGGEQFF. In DNA form, the CDR3 reads TGTGCCAGCAGCTTATTTAGACAGGGGGGTGAGCAGTTCTTC.

The rearrangement links TRBV6-5 to TRBJ2-7; TRBD2 matches 8 bases. Germline values: CDR1 MNHEY, CDR2 SVGAGI. Trimming cost V 5 bases and J 8 bases; bases outside gene matches: 8. The length of the CDR3 is 13 residues. CDR3 region: CASSTPGLDQQYF. The CDR3 nucleotides are TGTGCCAGCAGTACCCCGGGACTAGATCAGCAGTACTTC.

This clone has more than one count but fewer than ten. The chain couples TRBV5-4 to TRBJ1-5; D uncertain. The CDR3 extends over 12 amino acids. V was trimmed by 2 bases and J by 6 bases, leaving 6 bases between them. Germline V gives CDR1 SGHNT, CDR2 YYREEE (reference sequence). The CDR3 sequence: CASSLDSQPQHF. CDR3 in DNA: TGTGCCAGCAGCTTAGACTCTCAGCCCCAGCATTTT.

This chain links TRBV28 with TRBJ2-7; D possibly matches TRBD1 or TRBD2 (6 bases each). Germline V lookup: CDR1 MDHEN, CDR2 SYDVKM. This CDR3 is built from 14 residues. V shed 3 bases and J shed 4 bases, with 13 bases lying between them. This CDR3 is CASSFRGQLYEQYF. CDR3 coding DNA: TGTGCCAGCAGTTTCCGGGGGCAATTATACGAGCAGTACTTC.

The gene calls are TRBV14 and TRBJ2-6, with D hard to call. Per the germline V gene, CDR1 is SGHDN and CDR2 is FVKESK. Trimming pared 6 bases from V and 0 bases from J, leaving 15 bases between. CDR3 length: 17 residues. The CDR3 region has the DNA TGTGCCAGCAGTCCAAAAAGACGGGCCTCTGGGGCCAACGTCCTGACTTTC. This translates into CASSPKRRASGANVLTF.

This clone was recorded once. Here the CDR3 reads CASSFRTTYRGRDEQYF. The CDR3 nucleotides are TGTGCCAGCAGTTTCAGAACAACATACAGGGGGCGCGACGAGCAGTACTTC. This chain uses TRBV28 with TRBJ2-7, with 9 bases that match TRBD1. From germline, CDR1 is MDHEN and CDR2 SYDVKM. The V segment lost 3 bases and the J segment 5 bases; nucleotides outside the gene matches: 14. The CDR3 runs 17 residues.

J is TRBJ2-7 and V is TRBV7-2; 12 nucleotides match TRBD2. The CDR3 is 16 amino acids. The junction had 6 bases not matched to a gene; V was cut back by 4 bases and J by 2 bases. Germline V gene sequence: CDR1 SGHTA, CDR2 FQGNSA. Here the CDR3 reads CASSSTRTSGTYEQYF. The CDR3 DNA reads as TGTGCCAGCAGCTCAACACGGACTAGCGGGACCTACGAGCAGTACTTC.

This chain links TRBV5-1 with TRBJ1-1; the match to TRBD1 covers 10 bases. The CDR3 length is 13 residues. CDR1 SGHRS and CDR2 YFSETQ come from the germline V gene. V shed 8 bases and J 11 bases; nucleotides not matched to a gene: 12. The CDR3 loop is CASGTGDPLDAFF. The CDR3 region has the DNA TGCGCCAGTGGGACAGGGGATCCCTTGGATGCTTTCTTT.

This clone has only one observation. The J gene is TRBJ2-3, the V gene TRBV5-8, with TRBD2 matching 10 bases. The V and J ends lost 0 bases and 2 bases, in that order; junction bases with no gene match: 3. CDR3 length: 16 amino acids. Per germline, CDR1 SGHTS and CDR2 YDEGEE. The CDR3 nucleotides read TGTGCCAGCAGCTTGGAACTAGCGGGACCCACAGATACGCAGTATTTT. Encoded protein: CASSLELAGPTDTQYF.

The gene calls are TRBV19 and TRBJ2-2, with D unclear. Trimming took off 5 bases at V and 3 bases at J, with 10 bases between the two ends. This CDR3 is 14 amino acids long. Per germline, CDR1 LNHDA and CDR2 SQIVND (reference sequence). CDR3 amino acids: CASSSSVYTGELFF. The CDR3 region has the DNA TGTGCCAGTAGTTCGTCGGTGTACACCGGGGAGCTGTTTTTT.

The chain employs TRBV14 and TRBJ1-3; the D is unclear. The germline gives CDR1 SGHDN, CDR2 FVKESK. The length of the CDR3 is 12 residues. V gave up 3 bases and J gave up 4 bases, with 4 bases separating them. CDR3: CASSHSGNTIYF. The CDR3, as DNA: TGTGCCAGCAGCCACAGCGGAAACACCATATATTTT.

This clone was seen just once. The V and J genes are TRBV9 and TRBJ2-7; D is ambiguous. The V gene lost 0 bases and the J gene lost 5 bases, with 12 bases spanning the gap. Per germline, CDR1 SGDLS and CDR2 YYNGEE. This CDR3 region has 14 residues. CDR3 in DNA: TGTGCCAGCAGCGTAGGATTGGCATATAACGAGCAGTACTTC. Amino acids: CASSVGLAYNEQYF. The full variable domain, completed using reference TRBV9 and TRBJ2-7, is DSGVTQTPKHLITATGQRVTLRCSPRSGDLSVYWYQQSLDQGLQFLIQYYNGEERAKGNILERFSAQQFPDLHSELNLSSLELGDSALYFCASSVGLAYNEQYFGPGTRLTVT.

There are many counts of this clone. The V gene is TRBV28, the J gene TRBJ1-1; D gene uncertain. CDR3 length: 12 residues. Germline CDR1 reads MDHEN; CDR2 reads SYDVKM. The V gene lost 6 bases and the J gene lost 3 bases, with 8 bases spanning the gap. Written as DNA, the CDR3 is TGTGCCAGCAGGACCGGGGACACTGAAGCTTTCTTT. Translation gives CASRTGDTEAFF.

This clone is deemed medium-sized. This chain joins TRBV14 and TRBJ1-3; possibly TRBD1 for D (6 bases). CDR1 SGHDN and CDR2 FVKESK come from the germline V gene. The CDR3 extends over 16 amino acids. The V end was cut by 3 bases, the J end by 0 bases, with 12 bases between. CDR3 residues: CASSHPRGFSGNTIYF. The CDR3 DNA reads as TGTGCCAGCAGCCACCCCAGGGGCTTCTCTGGAAACACCATATATTTT.

The chain links TRBV7-8 to TRBJ2-7, with 10 bases matching TRBD2. CDR3 length equals 16 residues. With V trimmed by 5 bases and J by 3 bases, 10 bases remained unmatched. The germline V gene has CDR1 SGHVS and CDR2 FQNEAQ. The CDR3 loop is CASSQNGLAELYEQYF. The CDR3 region has the DNA TGTGCCAGCAGCCAAAACGGACTAGCGGAGCTCTACGAGCAGTACTTC.